This T cell receptor beta chain derives from a study of T cells in Graves' hyperthyroidism and ophthalmopathy. Looking at the study overall: The authors collected peripheral blood at initial diagnosis, before any treatment.

The germline CDR1 and CDR2 sequences are SNHLY and FYNNEI. The CDR3 is made up of 16 amino acids. The V end was cut by 3 bases, the J end by 4 bases, with 16 bases between. Hyperthyroidism patients were newly diagnosed, had disease duration under 2 months, and were aged 18 to 65 years. Clinical symptoms, serum thyroxine, TRAb, thyroid ultrasound and orbital computed tomography established diagnosis. The sample holds a few counts of this clonotype. Amplification of TCR beta CDR3 regions used RNA as the template. The HTBI set primed first-round TCR CDR3 RT-PCR. TCRdb reprocessed the multiplex PCR reads via MiXCR and lists one record per CDR3 protein. The sample has 470,000 or so distinct CDR3 sequences; about 20% are singletons.

The source material was blood. The sequence derives from a young man with Graves' hyperthyroidism. The chain recombines TRBV2 with TRBJ1-5; D may be TRBD1 (5 bases). In DNA form, the CDR3 reads TGTGCCAGCAGTGATTTTCTCCAGGGTCTAAATCAGCCCCAGCATTTT. Translation gives CASSDFLQGLNQPQHF.